This TCR beta chain was recovered during a study of shared clonotypes between healthy human individuals. Study-level results: Some naive CD4 clonotypes, about 5%, turned up in common across several donors. Across subsets, estimated richness was generally greater for naive than for memory populations.

All of the donors resided in Nashville, Tennessee, and each was a Caucasian adult. The assay was run at deep level. Produced via immunoSEQ multiplex PCR; TCRdb's table is partial and in-frame only. The sample has about 2.3 million clones; under 95% are singletons. Germline V CDR1 and CDR2: SGHNT, YYREEE (reference sequence). The V end was cut by 0 bases, the J end by 2 bases, with 6 bases between. The CDR3 length is 13 residues. On this clone itself: As yet, its antigen is unknown.

The sequence was obtained from a man aged 18 to 29 in good health. Some clones in this sample may be carry-over from other donors' samples. The sample comprised naive CD4+ T cells from PBMCs. Subset described: CD45RA+ positively selected. The V gene is TRBV5-4, the J gene TRBJ2-7; D is undetermined. CDR3 residues: CASSLDLTYEQYF. The CDR3 DNA reads as TGTGCCAGCAGCTTGGACTTAACCTACGAGCAGTACTTC.